Listed here is a single T cell receptor beta chain. The data were taken from a study of OX40 agonist ivuxolimab in advanced cancers. For the study at large: Mean age roughly 65 years, range about 23 to 79; 82.7% male.

Measured with immunoSEQ multiplex PCR; TCRdb has only the in-frame clones, and not every one. Counted here are more than 75,000 clones, approximately 86% occurring once; the ten biggest clones make up roughly 0.8%. V lost 7 bases and J lost 3; bases outside the gene matches: 5. The germline V gene has CDR1 SGHRS and CDR2 YFSETQ. The CDR3 is made up of 14 amino acids. Sequenced material: CD4+ or CD8+ T cells sorted from blood, taken in a trial of the OX40 agonist ivuxolimab. The chain is built from TRBV5-1 and TRBJ1-1, with TRBD1 matching over 11 bases. This TCR was recovered from an adult with an advanced solid tumor such as melanoma, head and neck, liver or kidney cancer. The CDR3 reads CASGQGALDTEAFF. For the CDR3, the DNA is TGCGCCAGCGGACAGGGGGCGCTGGACACTGAAGCTTTCTTT.